This TCR beta chain was captured by sequencing in a study of blood T cell repertoires in COVID-19. With 0 bases clipped from V and 1 base from J, the junction kept 3 bases outside the gene matches. The CDR3 is made up of 16 amino acids. Per the germline V gene, CDR1 is SGHRS and CDR2 is YFSETQ. Data came from immunoSEQ multiplex PCR; TCRdb stores just in-frame clones and leaves some out. Found here are around 260,000 clones, over 75% of them singletons; the top ten hold 2% to 2.5%. The gene calls are TRBV5-1 and TRBJ2-2; 7 nucleotides agree with TRBD2. The TCR sequence derives from a woman between 45 and 65 years old with acute or convalescent COVID-19. The source material was peripheral blood. The DNA of the CDR3 is TGCGCCAGCAGCTTGGGGGTAGCGGGGAACACCGGGGAGCTGTTTTTT. Translating it yields CASSLGVAGNTGELFF.